This T cell receptor beta chain comes out of a study of T cells in Graves' hyperthyroidism and ophthalmopathy. General study findings and limits: Stable hyperthyroidism and ophthalmopathy were separated using 13 V-J signatures.

Authors of the study amplified TCR beta CDR3 regions from RNA transcripts. The primer set for the first-round RT-PCR of the TCR CDR3 was HTBI. TCRdb reprocessed the multiplex PCR reads with MiXCR, giving one entry per CDR3 protein. Counted here are around 350,000 distinct CDR3 sequences, 13% to 15% occurring once; the ten biggest clones make up 15% to 20%. V dropped 5 bases and J dropped 3 bases, with 9 bases sitting between them. The CDR3 runs to 13 residues. Germline V gene data show CDR1 as SGHAT and CDR2 as FQNNGV. Patients having uncontrolled infection, another autoimmune disease, pregnancy or lactation were not included. The diagnoses drew upon clinical symptoms, serum thyroxine and TRAb, thyroid ultrasound and orbital computed tomography. This clonotype appeared many times. Its matching antigen is unknown.

V is TRBV11-2 and J is TRBJ2-3, with a possible D match to TRBD1 (5 bases). The sequenced sample consisted of blood. This clonotype was sampled from a woman in her sixties or seventies with Graves' ophthalmopathy. This CDR3 is CASSPGRTDTQYF. The CDR3 bases are TGTGCCAGCAGCCCAGGGCGGACAGATACGCAGTATTTT. The entire variable domain, with the rest obtained from reference TRBV11-2 and TRBJ2-3, is as follows: EAGVAQSPRYKIIEKRQSVAFWCNPISGHATLYWYQQILGQGPKLLIQFQNNGVVDDSQLPKDRFSAERLKGVDSTLKIQPAKLEDSAVYLCASSPGRTDTQYFGPGTRLTVL.